Below are 23 T cell receptor beta chains sequenced from a single sample in a study of CD8 T cells in Susac syndrome. cDNA came from about 0.5 to 1 ug RNA primed by random hexamers. TCRdb independently ran MiXCR on the immunoSEQ multiplex PCR reads; one entry per CDR3 protein. Among a few hundred thousand distinct CDR3 sequences, about 91% were seen once, and the ten largest hold more than 0.15%. Sequences were obtained from CD8+ T cells from PBMCs. The origin of the receptors is a human donor with multiple sclerosis.

V is TRBV20-1 and J is TRBJ2-7, with D tentatively TRBD1 or TRBD2 (5 bases each). Trimming shortened V by 0 bases and J by 2 bases, and 8 bases separated the two germline ends. This CDR3 spans 13 amino acids. The germline gives CDR1 DFQATT, CDR2 SNEGSKA (reference sequence). The chain's CDR3 is CSARDSGPYEQYF. The CDR3 bases are TGCAGTGCTAGAGACTCGGGACCCTACGAGCAGTACTTC.

The rearrangement joins TRBV20-1 to TRBJ1-1; 10 bases map to TRBD1. CDR1 is DFQATT, CDR2 SNEGSKA, per germline (reference sequence). With V trimmed by 7 bases and J by 1 base, 6 bases remained unmatched. This CDR3 is built from 14 residues. The CDR3 DNA reads as TGCAGTGAGAGGGGGGACAGGGGGAACACTGAAGCTTTCTTT. Translated, it gives CSERGDRGNTEAFF.

The V gene is TRBV3-1, the J gene TRBJ2-1; 7 bases map to TRBD2. Looked up from germline, CDR1 is LGHDT and CDR2 is YNNKEL (reference sequence). This CDR3 is 16 amino acids long. Trimming took 4 bases from V and 10 from J; bases not matched to a gene: 16. The CDR3 bases are TGTGCCAGCAGCCGCCCCGGCAGGTCTAGCGGAAGCGAGCAGTTCTTC. It translates to CASSRPGRSSGSEQFF.

This chain links TRBV29-1 with TRBJ2-7, with D perhaps being TRBD1 or TRBD2 (5 bases each). Per the germline V gene, CDR1 is SQVTM and CDR2 is ANQGSEA. Trimming left V 1 base short and J 3 bases short, with 13 bases between. CDR3 length: 14 residues. The CDR3 coding sequence is TGCAGCGTTGAAGTTTTCCGGGACGGCTACGAGCAGTACTTC. Protein product: CSVEVFRDGYEQYF.

The chain joins TRBV28 to TRBJ1-1; 7 bases match TRBD1. J was trimmed by 5 bases and V by 6 bases; bases with no gene match: 9. Germline loops: CDR1 MDHEN, CDR2 SYDVKM. This CDR3 has 14 residues. This chain's CDR3 is CASSPTGTATEAFF. DNA for the CDR3: TGTGCCAGCAGCCCTACCGGGACAGCTACTGAAGCTTTCTTT.

The chain uses TRBV20-1 and TRBJ2-2, with D maybe TRBD1 (6 bases). CDR3 length: 13 residues. V lost 6 bases to trimming and J lost 1 base, with 9 bases between them. CDR1 and CDR2 from the germline V gene are DFQATT and SNEGSKA (reference sequence). DNA for the CDR3: TGCAGTGCCCTGACAGGGAACACCGGGGAGCTGTTTTTT. It encodes CSALTGNTGELFF.

V is TRBV11-2 and J is TRBJ1-1; D uncertain. V was shortened by 1 base and J by 11 bases, with 14 bases between the two germline ends. The CDR3 sequence is 13 residues long. Per the germline V gene, CDR1 is SGHAT and CDR2 is FQNNGV. This CDR3 is CASSLAHREPAFF. CDR3 DNA sequence: TGTGCCAGCAGCTTAGCGCACCGGGAACCCGCTTTCTTT.

This clonotype came up once. The chain couples TRBV3-1 to TRBJ2-3, with TRBD1 as a possible D gene (5 bases). The CDR3 runs to 18 residues. Trimming took 0 bases from V and 5 from J, leaving 21 bases between them. Germline V CDR1 and CDR2: LGHDT, YNNKEL (reference sequence). The CDR3 DNA is TGTGCCAGCAGCCAAGATCTTGTCGGAAGGGGAATGAGAGATACGCAGTATTTT. The encoded protein is CASSQDLVGRGMRDTQYF.

The chain links TRBV20-1 to TRBJ1-3; 8 bases match TRBD1. CDR3 length: 15 residues. The J segment lost 7 bases and the V segment lost 2 bases, leaving 10 bases of the junction unmatched. Germline values: CDR1 DFQATT, CDR2 SNEGSKA (reference sequence). The CDR3 coding sequence is TGCAGTGCTAGAAACCCCACAGGGGGATACAACACCATATATTTT. Protein sequence: CSARNPTGGYNTIYF.

The chain uses TRBV5-5 and TRBJ1-2; D not certain. CDR1 and CDR2 from the germline V gene are SGHKS and YYEKEE (reference sequence). CDR3 length: 15 amino acids. Trimming removed 3 bases from V and 2 bases from J, with 14 bases in between. This CDR3 reads CASSYISGGNYGYTF. The DNA of the CDR3 is TGTGCCAGCAGCTATATATCAGGCGGAAACTATGGCTACACCTTC.

The CDR3: CASSVPLEASSYNSPLHF. CDR3 nucleotide sequence: TGTGCCAGCAGCGTACCCCTCGAGGCCAGCTCCTATAATTCACCCCTCCACTTT. The chain couples TRBV7-8 to TRBJ1-6; D gene uncertain. The CDR3 is 18 residues long. Germline CDR1 is SGHVS and CDR2 is FQNEAQ. V dropped 5 bases and J dropped 0 bases, with 17 bases sitting between them.

V and J are TRBV15 and TRBJ1-1; D is unclear. V lost 0 bases to trimming and J lost 4 bases, with 12 bases between them. The CDR3 runs to 15 residues. Germline values: CDR1 LNHNV, CDR2 YYDKDF (reference sequence). In nucleotides, the CDR3 is TGTGCCACCAGCAGAGATCGAGGGTTGGTCACTGAAGCTTTCTTT. This translates into CATSRDRGLVTEAFF.

The V call is TRBV29-1, the J call TRBJ1-1; possibly TRBD1 for D (6 bases). Trimming removed 5 bases at V and 5 bases at J, with 9 bases between. The germline V gene encodes CDR1 SQVTM and CDR2 ANQGSEA. There are 11 residues in the CDR3. CDR3 in amino acids: CSVLQGTEAFF. CDR3 DNA: TGCAGCGTTTTACAGGGAACTGAAGCTTTCTTT. The entire variable domain, with the rest obtained from reference TRBV29-1 and TRBJ1-1, is as follows: SAVISQKPSRDICQRGTSLTIQCQVDSQVTMMFWYRQQPGQSLTLIATANQGSEATYESGFVIDKFPISRPNLTFSTLTVSNMSPEDSSIYLCSVLQGTEAFFGQGTRLTVV.

V is TRBV11-1 and J is TRBJ2-7, with D unresolved. V lost 1 base, J lost 2 bases, and 6 bases lay in between. Germline V gene sequence: CDR1 SGHAT, CDR2 FQDESV (reference sequence). The CDR3 has 13 residues. The CDR3 region is CASSLDSAYEQYF. The CDR3 DNA is TGTGCCAGCAGCTTAGACTCCGCCTACGAGCAGTACTTC.

This chain connects TRBV6-5 to TRBJ2-7; tentatively, D is TRBD1 or TRBD2 (5 bases each). Between the trimmed V and J ends, which lost 4 bases and 2 bases, there was a span of 12 bases. Germline loops: CDR1 MNHEY, CDR2 SVGAGI. The CDR3 is made up of 14 amino acids. CDR3 protein: CASSWGFDPYEQYF. The CDR3 region has the DNA TGTGCCAGCAGTTGGGGGTTTGATCCCTACGAGCAGTACTTC.

The chain links TRBV10-3 to TRBJ2-7; D gene unclear. CDR1 and CDR2 from the germline V gene are ENHRY and SYGVKD. This CDR3 comprises 11 residues. V gave up 0 bases and J gave up 7 bases, with 4 bases separating them. The CDR3 coding sequence is TGTGCCATCAGTGAGTCCTGGGAGCAGTACTTC. It translates to CAISESWEQYF.

This chain links TRBV9 with TRBJ2-1, with a weak D call TRBD2 (5 bases). Germline CDR1 SGDLS, CDR2 YYNGEE. Between the trimmed V and J ends, which lost 0 bases and 10 bases, there was a span of 11 bases. The length of the CDR3 is 13 residues. CDR3 loop: CASSVATSGEQFF. The CDR3 DNA is TGTGCCAGCAGCGTAGCTACTAGTGGGGAGCAGTTCTTC.

V is TRBV7-2 and J is TRBJ2-5, with 9 nucleotides matching TRBD2. Germline V gene lookup returns CDR1 SGHTA and CDR2 FQGNSA. This CDR3 is 15 amino acids long. V shed 1 base, J shed 5 bases, and the junction held 5 bases outside the gene matches. CDR3 protein: CASSLVAGGKETQYF. The CDR3, as DNA: TGTGCCAGCAGCTTAGTGGCGGGGGGGAAGGAGACCCAGTACTTC.

The chain employs TRBV19 and TRBJ1-2, with 7 bases fitting TRBD1. The J segment lost 7 bases and the V segment lost 1 base, leaving 9 bases of the junction unmatched. Per germline, CDR1 LNHDA and CDR2 SQIVND (reference sequence). The CDR3 consists of 15 residues. The CDR3 DNA sequence: TGTGCCAGTAGTATAGGCGGCAGGGGGATGCCTGGCTACACCTTC. Protein sequence: CASSIGGRGMPGYTF.

This clonotype was observed a few times. V usage is TRBV5-6 and J usage is TRBJ2-3; 8 nucleotides agree with TRBD1. Trimming took 4 bases from V and 0 from J; bases not matched to a gene: 4. This CDR3 has 15 amino acids. CDR1 SGHDT and CDR2 YYEEEE come from the germline V gene. The DNA of the CDR3 is TGTGCCAGCAGCGCTACAGGGGGGAGCACAGATACGCAGTATTTT. Encoded protein: CASSATGGSTDTQYF.

V and J are TRBV27 and TRBJ2-3, with 8 bases aligning to TRBD2. The V gene end was trimmed by 6 bases and the J gene end by 2 bases; junction bases not matched to a gene: 7. Germline values: CDR1 MNHEY, CDR2 SMNVEV (reference sequence). The CDR3 consists of 15 residues. Here the CDR3 reads CASRPVAGTTDTQYF. The CDR3 nucleotides are TGTGCCAGCAGGCCTGTAGCGGGGACCACAGATACGCAGTATTTT.

The chain is built from TRBV6-5 and TRBJ2-7; 7 bases fit TRBD2. Trimming at V came to 6 bases and at J to 3 bases, leaving 8 bases not matched to a gene. The CDR3 runs 14 residues. Germline CDR1 MNHEY, CDR2 SVGAGI. CDR3 coding DNA: TGTGCCAGCAGAACCAGCGGGGAGGGCTACGAGCAGTACTTC. It translates to CASRTSGEGYEQYF.

V usage is TRBV7-8 and J usage is TRBJ1-2; 7 positions agree with TRBD1. This CDR3 has 18 residues. CDR1 and CDR2 from the germline V gene are SGHVS and FQNEAQ. With 5 bases clipped from V and 5 bases from J, the junction kept 20 bases outside the gene matches. CDR3 coding DNA: TGTGCCAGCAGCGTAACTGGGCAGGGGGACCTACCCAATTATGGCTACACCTTC. Translation: CASSVTGQGDLPNYGYTF. Combining the CDR3 with reference TRBV7-8 and TRBJ1-2 gives the whole variable domain GAGVSQSPRYKVAKRGQDVALRCDPISGHVSLFWYQQALGQGPEFLTYFQNEAQLDKSGLPSDRFFAERPEGSVSTLKIQRTQQEDSAVYLCASSVTGQGDLPNYGYTFGSGTRLTVV.